A selection of T cell receptor beta chains follows, all from one sample in a study of T cell changes during pregnancy in multiple sclerosis. This table comes from immunoSEQ multiplex PCR, and its TCRdb copy is limited to in-frame clones, with some not included. The profile covers about 40,000 clones, with 93% appearing a single time and roughly 0.39% taken by the ten largest. Source: CD4+ T cells from peripheral blood mononuclear cells, taken in the first trimester of pregnancy. The origin of the receptors is a female donor with multiple sclerosis, enrolled in a pregnancy study. The CDR3 runs from the conserved cysteine through the conserved F or W. The D gene is left open where the match is weak. Where a row states a size, it is once, few, many or the class of an expanded clone; other rows omit it.

size	V	J	D	CDR3	DNA
-	TRBV7-2	TRBJ1-5	-	CASSTGTINQPQHF	TGTGCCAGCAGCACCGGGACAATAAATCAGCCCCAGCATTTT
few	TRBV15	TRBJ2-2	TRBD1	CATSRGRQGSGELFF	TGTGCCACCAGCAGGGGGAGACAGGGATCCGGGGAGCTGTTTTTT
-	TRBV18	TRBJ1-4	-	CASAPGSEKLFF	TGTGCCAGCGCACCAGGGAGTGAAAAACTGTTTTTC
-	TRBV11-2	TRBJ2-7	TRBD1	CASSLWTGADEQYF	TGTGCCAGCAGCTTGTGGACAGGGGCAGACGAGCAGTACTTC
-	TRBV11-2	TRBJ2-7	-	CASSYSSGKTYEQYF	TGTGCCAGCAGCTACTCTTCAGGGAAGACCTACGAGCAGTACTTC
-	TRBV7-2	TRBJ1-4	TRBD1	CASSLTGSGNEKLFF	TGTGCCAGCAGCTTGACAGGGAGTGGTAATGAAAAACTGTTTTTT
-	TRBV21-1	TRBJ2-6	-	CASSRGTGGGSGANVLTF	TGTGCCAGCAGCAGGGGGACAGGGGGAGGCTCTGGGGCCAACGTCCTGACTTTC
-	TRBV6-5	TRBJ1-5	-	CASSYRQGYQPQHF	TGTGCCAGCAGTTACCGGCAGGGCTATCAGCCCCAGCATTTT
-	TRBV21-1	TRBJ1-2	-	CASSKATGTGGHYGYTF	TGTGCCAGCAGCAAAGCCACCGGGACAGGGGGTCACTATGGCTACACCTTC
-	TRBV19	TRBJ1-5	-	CASTTGGGEGGQPQHF	TGTGCCAGTACCACCGGCGGGGGGGAAGGGGGTCAGCCCCAGCATTTT
-	TRBV30	TRBJ2-1	TRBD2	CAWSVTEREGRPYNEQFF	TGTGCCTGGAGTGTTACCGAGCGGGAGGGCCGCCCCTACAATGAGCAGTTCTTC
-	TRBV11-2	TRBJ2-1	TRBD1	CASSLEGGQGNNEQFF	TGTGCCAGCAGCTTAGAGGGCGGACAGGGGAACAATGAGCAGTTCTTC
-	TRBV19	TRBJ2-7	TRBD1	CASSQGAGGYEQYF	TGTGCCAGTAGTCAGGGGGCAGGGGGTTACGAGCAGTACTTC
-	TRBV2	TRBJ1-4	-	CASSRQGSNEKLFF	TGTGCCAGCAGTAGACAAGGATCGAATGAAAAACTGTTTTTT
-	TRBV7-2	TRBJ2-1	TRBD2	CASRTDSGRNNEQFF	TGTGCCAGTAGAACGGATAGCGGGAGAAACAATGAGCAGTTCTTC
once	TRBV30	TRBJ2-1	TRBD1	CAWARQGAGYNEQFF	TGTGCCTGGGCCAGACAGGGGGCAGGATACAATGAGCAGTTCTTC
-	TRBV5-4	TRBJ2-3	-	CASSLGSGGTDTQYF	TGTGCCAGCAGCTTGGGGTCCGGGGGCACAGATACGCAGTATTTT
-	TRBV6-6	TRBJ2-7	-	CASSSQGLDEQYF	TGTGCCAGCAGTTCCCAGGGACTCGACGAGCAGTACTTC
once	TRBV25-1	TRBJ1-2	-	CASREDRTTSNYGYTF	TGTGCCAGCAGGGAGGACAGAACGACCTCTAACTATGGCTACACCTTC
-	TRBV7-8	TRBJ1-1	-	CASSPGGRENTEAFF	TGTGCCAGCAGCCCCGGGGGGCGGGAGAACACTGAAGCTTTCTTT